This TCR beta chain came from a study of graft-versus-host responses after intestinal transplantation (dated by TCRdb to the early 2020s). Regarding the complete study: The transplants that recipients got were multivisceral, liver-intestinal, or isolated intestinal. All recipients received anti-thymocyte globulin induction followed by maintenance tacrolimus and steroids for around three years. Graft-versus-host and host-versus-graft alloreactive T cell clones were tracked in the graft, circulation and bone marrow after intestinal transplantation using bulk TCR-beta CDR3 sequencing. Alloreactive clones were identified by sequencing pre-transplant mixed lymphocyte reaction products and comparing them with unstimulated pre-transplant donor and recipient T cells. A cohort of 20 to 25 intestinal transplant recipients, including one retransplant, was enrolled, and a few patients lacking pretransplant specimens were excluded. A peak of at least 4% donor T cells among recipient peripheral blood mononuclear cells was the definition used for donor T cell macrochimerism. Rather than going through the commercial service, samples from a few later patients were sequenced in-house on an Illumina MiSeq and processed with MiXCR.

CDR1 MNHEY and CDR2 SMNVEV were looked up in the germline V gene (reference sequence). The CDR3, cysteine through phenylalanine, is 14 amino acids long. Of all the DNA, just the CDR3 is kept, 42 bases in frame from base 1. After removal of 8 bases from V and 6 bases from J, the junction retains 9 bases not matched to a gene. Paper-wide results and their limitations: In the allografts of patients with donor T cell macrochimerism, GvH to HvG T cell clonal ratios were high. Peak levels of circulating GvH clones were associated with declines in HvG clones early after transplant. GvH clones were detected in recipient bone marrow, and some appeared earlier in ileal mucosa or blood, consistent with an intestinal mucosal origin. The relatively low number and heterogeneity of intestinal transplant patients limited the conclusions.

Libraries were constructed by the immunoSEQ multiplex PCR assay. Adaptive Biotechnologies carried out high-throughput TCR-beta CDR3 sequencing of genomic DNA for most patients. Per the source publication's procedure: Adaptive's ImmunoSEQ software was the source of the TCR sequencing data for 15 to 20 patients, while a few other patients were processed with MiXCR and VDJtools. CDR3 nucleotide sequences shared between donor and recipient were removed because their origin could not be assigned. Alloreactive clones required at least 2-fold expansion over unstimulated cells and minimum CFSE-low frequency of 0.002% (template counts) or 0.001% (read counts). Clones detected in sequenced pre-transplant spleen, lymph node, or MLR CFSE-low populations of the donor or recipient were defined as mappable. Cumulative frequency of alloreactive clones was calculated as a percentage of all sequences weighted by copy number. In its TCRdb copy, this immuneACCESS table keeps in-frame sequences only and misses some clones. Where compared with another copy, unresolved V genes explain less than half of these, and the others have no known cause. V, J and clone size are those of that table, while D and trimming were read from the DNA. The sample table lists about 21,000 clones, about 92% of them with a count of one. The ten largest clones add up to roughly 43% of the sample.

On this clone itself: The antigen this receptor binds is unknown. Base qualities are missing; no much larger clone stands one base away.

Blood samples were collected up to 4 times in the first month after transplant and then at least monthly when available. The input for sequencing was PBMCs, taken around 270 days after intestinal transplant. The chain is encoded by TRBV27 joined to TRBJ1-4, and 7 junction bases match TRBD1. This clonotype was sampled from a human patient who received an intestinal transplant, so some T cells may come from the graft donor. The nucleotide sequence is given as TGTGCCAGCTTCCCGGACAGGAGAGATGAAAAACTGTTTTTT. This translates into CASFPDRRDEKLFF. The CDR3, completed at both ends by the reference TRBV27 and TRBJ1-4 genes, gives the full variable domain EAQVTQNPRYLITVTGKKLTVTCSQNMNHEYMSWYRQDPGLGLRQIYYSMNVEVTDKGDVPEGYKVSRKEKRNFPLILESPSPNQTSLYFCASFPDRRDEKLFFGSGTQLSVL.